One sample yielded the 20 T cell receptor beta chains listed below, sequenced in a study of Ad26.COV2.S vaccination and SARS-CoV-2 variants. Indicated treatment: some 19 received Ad26.COV2.S at low or high dose, single or two shots; 5 received placebo; per-sample allocation not given. Following the first vaccine or placebo injection, samples were taken on day 63. Clones were sequenced by immunoSEQ multiplex PCR, and TCRdb holds only the in-frame ones, with some missing. This table has hundreds of thousands of clones, approximately 92% appearing once. The source was peripheral blood, collected in a trial of Ad26.COV2.S vaccine versus placebo. These receptors were collected from a person between 18 and 59 years old who received the Ad26.COV2.S COVID-19 vaccine or a placebo.

The chain uses TRBV4-2 and TRBJ1-3; possible D gene TRBD1, 5 bases. V was shortened by 5 bases and J by 0 bases, with 14 bases between the two germline ends. Germline V lookup: CDR1 LGHNA, CDR2 YNFKEQ. This CDR3 contains 16 residues. The CDR3 coding sequence is TGTGCCAGCAGCTCGTGGTGGGGACGCTCTGGAAACACCATATATTTT. Protein product: CASSSWWGRSGNTIYF.

The chain employs TRBV4-3 and TRBJ2-7, with TRBD2 matching over 11 bases. V was pared by 4 bases and J by 5 bases, with 13 bases of the junction left unmatched. CDR1 and CDR2 from the germline V gene are LGHNA and YSLEER. The CDR3 runs to 17 residues. CDR3 bases: TGCGCCAGCAGCCCTAACATTAAGACTAGCGGGGTAAACGAGCAGTACTTC. As protein: CASSPNIKTSGVNEQYF.

The chain has TRBV27 and TRBJ2-7; 12 bases fit TRBD2. Germline V CDR1 and CDR2: MNHEY, SMNVEV (reference sequence). V shed 0 bases and J 3 bases; nucleotides not matched to a gene: 3. The CDR3 length is 16 residues. The CDR3 sequence: CASSLSGTSGYYEQYF. CDR3 in DNA: TGTGCCAGCAGTTTATCAGGGACTAGCGGGTACTACGAGCAGTACTTC.

This clone was seen just once. V is TRBV3-1 (or the pseudogene TRBV3-2) and J is TRBJ2-1; 8 bases align to TRBD1. Looked up from germline, CDR1 is LGHDT and CDR2 is YNNKEL (reference sequence). The CDR3 covers 16 residues. V shed 5 bases and J 0 bases; nucleotides not matched to a gene: 6. This chain's CDR3 is CASSSDRDRSYNEQFF. In nucleotides, the CDR3 is TGTGCCAGCAGCTCGGACAGGGACCGCTCCTACAATGAGCAGTTCTTC.

The chain links TRBV4-2 to TRBJ2-1; 12 bases are a match to TRBD2. The CDR3 spans 18 residues. CDR1 LGHNA and CDR2 YNFKEQ come from the germline V gene. Unmatched junction bases numbered 11, after V lost 0 bases and J lost 8 bases. CDR3 region: CASSQDAAAASGGDEQFF. The CDR3 DNA reads TGTGCCAGCAGCCAAGATGCTGCGGCGGCTAGCGGGGGGGATGAGCAGTTCTTC.

The V gene is TRBV7-9, the J gene TRBJ1-4, with a weak D call TRBD1 (5 bases). V was pared by 4 bases and J by 2 bases, with 11 bases between. Germline values: CDR1 SEHNR, CDR2 FQNEAQ (reference sequence). This CDR3 is built from 15 residues. The CDR3: CASSSSRVTNEKLFF. The CDR3 DNA reads TGTGCCAGCAGCTCGTCCAGGGTGACTAATGAAAAACTGTTTTTT.

The chain employs TRBV19 and TRBJ2-5; D is unresolved. The CDR3 length is 10 residues. Germline V gene sequence: CDR1 LNHDA, CDR2 SQIVND (reference sequence). V lost 6 bases and J lost 5, with 4 bases in between. Written as DNA, the CDR3 is TGTGCCAGTAGAGGGGAGACCCAGTACTTC. It encodes CASRGETQYF.

This clone was observed a few times. The V and J genes are TRBV2 and TRBJ1-5; D is unresolved. From germline, CDR1 is SNHLY and CDR2 FYNNEI. This CDR3 has 13 amino acids. V lost 8 bases and J lost 0, with 8 bases in between. For the CDR3, the DNA is TGTGCCAGCGGGTTCAATAGCAATCAGCCCCAGCATTTT. Translation gives CASGFNSNQPQHF.

CDR3 bases: TGTGCCAGCAGTGAAGGGCTAGCGGAATGGGATGAGCAGTTCTTC. It translates to CASSEGLAEWDEQFF. V is TRBV6-1 and J is TRBJ2-1; TRBD2 matches at 7 bases. J was trimmed by 8 bases and V by 1 base; bases with no gene match: 8. The CDR3 extends over 15 amino acids. Germline CDR1 and CDR2: MNHNS and SASEGT.

This sequence joins TRBV6-5 and TRBJ2-7; 9 bases are a match to TRBD1. The CDR3 has 15 residues. From germline, CDR1 is MNHEY and CDR2 SVGAGI. V was pared by 5 bases and J by 2 bases, with 7 bases of the junction left unmatched. This CDR3 is CASSPGQGHTYEQYF. CDR3 in DNA: TGTGCCAGCAGTCCGGGACAGGGACATACCTACGAGCAGTACTTC.

The genes are TRBV7-2 and TRBJ2-7; D not certain. Germline CDR1 SGHTA, CDR2 FQGNSA. V was shortened by 3 bases and J by 3 bases, with 9 bases between the two germline ends. The CDR3 has 13 residues. The CDR3 DNA follows: TGTGCCAGCAGCTTGTGGGTCCTCTACGAGCAGTACTTC. This gives the protein CASSLWVLYEQYF.

Written as DNA, the CDR3 is TGTGCCAGCTCACCACCAACGGAATACAATGAGCAGTTCTTC. Encoded protein: CASSPPTEYNEQFF. V is TRBV18 and J is TRBJ2-1; no clear D gene. Trimming shortened V by 0 bases and J by 4 bases, and 7 bases separated the two germline ends. The CDR3 extends over 14 amino acids. Germline CDR1 is KGHSH and CDR2 is LQKENI.

V is TRBV19 and J is TRBJ1-5; D not certain. The CDR3 is 13 residues long. The V gene's germline CDR1 is LNHDA and CDR2 SQIVND (reference sequence). V lost 3 bases to trimming and J lost 7 bases, with 10 bases between them. As DNA, the CDR3 is TGTGCCAGTAGTATCATCTACTACCAGCCCCAGCATTTT. It translates to CASSIIYYQPQHF.

This clone was observed a single time. The chain joins TRBV2 to TRBJ2-7; no reliable D call. The germline CDR1 and CDR2 sequences are SNHLY and FYNNEI. This CDR3 is built from 13 residues. V was pared by 4 bases and J by 0 bases, with 7 bases between. CDR3 in DNA: TGTGCCAGCAGTGTAGCCAGCTCCTACGAGCAGTACTTC. It yields the protein CASSVASSYEQYF. Variable domain in full (rest from reference TRBV2 and TRBJ2-7): EPEVTQTPSHQVTQMGQEVILRCVPISNHLYFYWYRQILGQKVEFLVSFYNNEISEKSEIFDDQFSVERPDGSNFTLKIRSTKLEDSAMYFCASSVASSYEQYFGPGTRLTVT.

The chain uses TRBV6-2 or TRBV6-3 and TRBJ2-1; 7 nucleotides match TRBD2. Trimming took 1 base from V and 1 from J; bases not matched to a gene: 10. The CDR3 is 18 amino acids. Germline values: CDR1 MNHEY, CDR2 SVGEGT. The CDR3 bases are TGTGCCAGCAGTTACTTGGCGGGAGTGGGGTTTTCCTACAATGAGCAGTTCTTC. Its translation: CASSYLAGVGFSYNEQFF.

The chain is built from TRBV18 and TRBJ1-2, with D hard to call. V lost 0 bases, J lost 8 bases, and 13 bases lay in between. From germline, CDR1 is KGHSH and CDR2 LQKENI. This CDR3 contains 14 residues. The CDR3 DNA follows: TGTGCCAGCTCACCACCGATTGGGTCGCAGGGCTACACCTTC. Protein product: CASSPPIGSQGYTF.

The chain has TRBV30 and TRBJ2-1; D remains unclear. V was trimmed by 8 bases and J by 4 bases, leaving 9 bases between them. Germline values: CDR1 GTSNPN, CDR2 SVGIG (reference sequence). The CDR3 sequence is 11 residues long. Here the CDR3 DNA reads TGTGCCCGAGGTCGTTACAATGAGCAGTTCTTC. Translated, it gives CARGRYNEQFF.

CDR3 in DNA: TGCGCCAGCAACCCGACCGCAGTTACGAACACCGGGGAGCTGTTTTTT. Encoded protein: CASNPTAVTNTGELFF. This rearrangement joins TRBV5-1 to TRBJ2-2; D call uncertain. CDR3 length: 16 residues. The V end lost 6 bases, the J end lost 0 bases, and 15 bases lay between the germline ends. Germline CDR1 reads SGHRS; CDR2 reads YFSETQ.

The chain recombines TRBV4-1 with TRBJ2-1; D may be TRBD2 (5 bases). CDR1 is MGHRA and CDR2 is YSYEKL in the germline V gene. The CDR3 loop spans 17 amino acids. Trimming cost V 0 bases and J 0 bases, with 12 bases left between them. The CDR3 DNA sequence: TGCGCCAGCAGCCAAGATTTTAGGGAGAGCTCCTACAATGAGCAGTTCTTC. This encodes CASSQDFRESSYNEQFF.

Here the CDR3 DNA reads TGTGCCAGCTCACCACGGACCCAAGAGACCCAGTACTTC. This translates into CASSPRTQETQYF. The rearrangement uses TRBV18 and TRBJ2-5; no clear D. The CDR3 totals 13 residues. The ends were cut back, 1 base at V and 1 base at J, with 4 bases in the middle. Germline V lookup: CDR1 KGHSH, CDR2 LQKENI.